Shown below are 5 T cell receptor beta chains from a single sample sequenced in a study of T cell repertoires in cytomegalovirus infection. These receptors are not linked to any known antigen. TCRdb passed the reads through MiXCR, listing each CDR3 protein once. The table records tens of thousands of distinct CDR3 sequences, 45% to 55% of them present only once. Sequenced material: CD8+ T cells from cultured PBMCs, taken from culture after CMV antigen stimulation. These receptors all come from a human donor in good health (CMV status not recorded). Some clones in this sample may be carry-over from other donors' samples.

This clonotype has a handful of counts. The rearrangement links TRBV4-1 to TRBJ2-7; D not certain. CDR1 and CDR2 (germline): MGHRA, YSYEKL. V was pared by 0 bases and J by 6 bases, with 15 bases between. There are 15 residues in the CDR3. The CDR3 sequence is CASSQDTSPTVEQYF. CDR3 in DNA: TGCGCCAGCAGCCAAGACACATCGCCTACTGTCGAGCAGTACTTC.

The rearrangement uses TRBV12-3 or TRBV12-4 and TRBJ1-5; weak D call: TRBD1 (5 bases). The CDR3 extends over 14 amino acids. Trimming took 2 bases from V and 6 from J, leaving 11 bases between them. The CDR3 DNA is TGTGCCAGCAGTTTAAGGCAGGGCGGTCAGCCCCAGCATTTT. Its protein product is CASSLRQGGQPQHF.

This chain joins TRBV7-2 and TRBJ2-5; no clear D gene. This CDR3 has 14 amino acids. V lost 2 bases and J lost 1, with 8 bases in between. Germline loops: CDR1 SGHTA, CDR2 FQGNSA. DNA of the CDR3: TGTGCCAGCAGCTTAATACCATTCCAAGAGACCCAGTACTTC. Its translation is CASSLIPFQETQYF.

J is TRBJ1-3 and V is TRBV12-3 or TRBV12-4; D is possibly TRBD1 (5 bases). The CDR3 has 14 residues. Trimming removed 7 bases at V and 0 bases at J, with 10 bases between. The CDR3 DNA is TGTGCCAGCAAAGGGACGGCCTCTGGAAACACCATATATTTT. It is translated as CASKGTASGNTIYF.

This clonotype has at least ten counts. The chain employs TRBV28 and TRBJ2-7, with D unresolved. The germline V and J ends were trimmed by 7 bases and 3 bases, with 16 bases remaining between them. The CDR3 contains 14 residues. CDR1 and CDR2 from the germline V gene are MDHEN and SYDVKM. The chain's CDR3 is CASTPNQPGYEQYF. The CDR3 DNA follows: TGTGCCAGCACTCCCAACCAACCTGGCTACGAGCAGTACTTC.